The present TCR beta chain was sequenced within a study of follicular helper T cells after annual influenza vaccination. The CDR3 has 13 residues. Trimming removed 0 bases from V and 7 bases from J, with 10 bases in between. The germline gives CDR1 LNHNV, CDR2 YYDKDF (reference sequence). Generated by immunoSEQ multiplex PCR, the TCRdb table keeps only in-frame clones and is missing some. The data show some 10,000 clones, 75% to 90% seen once. The time point is: 2015-2016 season, 7 days after influenza vaccination. This clone was seen a handful of times. This receptor was identified in an adult who received the influenza vaccine. The chain couples TRBV15 to TRBJ2-7, with D uncertain. The sample in question was CXCR5+ CD38- circulating T follicular helper cells from blood, obtained 7 days after influenza vaccination. Subset of the sample: circulating Tfh, non-naive CD4+CXCR5+PD-1+ (ICOS+CD38+ or ICOS-CD38-). CDR3 region: CATSRDQRSEQYF. In DNA, the CDR3 is TGTGCCACCAGCAGAGATCAGAGAAGTGAGCAGTACTTC.